This TCR beta chain is from a study of cytomegalovirus exposure and HLA in healthy donors. The wider study: Of over 300 genotyped donors, around 84% clustered with self-reported Caucasian donors. Study conclusions and caveats: Exclusion as indistinguishable affected some V segments, including TRBV6-2 and TRBV6-3.

PCR amplification relied on 60 Vbeta primers (plus 13 Jbeta primers). Generated by immunoSEQ multiplex PCR, the TCRdb table keeps only in-frame clones and is missing some. Among 200,000 to 250,000 clones listed, approximately 80% were seen once. In germline, CDR1 is SGDLS, CDR2 YYNGEE. The CDR3 contains 14 residues. V was clipped by 0 bases and J by 5 bases, with 9 bases between them. This clone was recorded only once. The antigen is unknown. The receptor was derived from a male donor in good health and CMV-seronegative. The chain links TRBV9 to TRBJ2-1; a possible D gene is TRBD2 (6 bases). The sequencing sample was made of PBMCs. The CDR3 spells CASSVGGGDNEQFF. CDR3 DNA: TGTGCCAGCAGCGTAGGGGGCGGGGACAATGAGCAGTTCTTC.